This T cell receptor beta chain derives from a study of blood T cell repertoires in COVID-19 (dated by TCRdb to 2020 to 2021). With respect to the entire study: Samples covering the acute and convalescent phases of COVID-19 were provided by collaborators in the United States, Italy and Spain. The material from the prospective study consisted of cDNA or gDNA derived from T cells, B-cell-depleted T cells, or PBMCs. Subjects who had been exposed to COVID-19, were actively infected with it, or had recovered from it provided the deeply sampled blood TCRbeta repertoires that made up the dataset. The repertoires were released in a freely available public database meant as a resource for research on the immune response to SARS-CoV-2. Samples were obtained from the ongoing ImmuneRACE study (first 160 participants) and from 1,254 subjects provided by 6 global collaborators. Nearly every sample came with metadata listing a de-identified subject ID, COVID-19 status, age in years and sex. Where available, HLA class I and class II types were obtained from metadata supplied by the sample provider rather than from assay-based typing.

General conclusions and limits of the study: The amount of clinical and demographic metadata varied by source and participant and was provided uncurated.

Remarks on this clone: Its antigen is unknown. No base quality information exists; no much larger clone differs at one position.

The collaborating institutions used their own protocols to collect whole blood in K2EDTA tubes. For TCRbeta analysis, collaborators shipped samples in one of three forms: frozen whole blood, isolated PBMCs, or DNA extracted from either of those sample types. The CDR1 and CDR2 encoded by the germline V gene (reference sequence) are GTSNPN and SVGIG. The CDR3, from cysteine to phenylalanine, totals 15 residues. Just CDR3 DNA is preserved here, 45 bases in frame from base 1. The junction carries 24 bases between V and J, which are trimmed by 2 bases and 11 bases respectively. TCRbeta CDR3 regions were amplified from genomic DNA by means of the immunoSEQ Assay, a bias-controlled multiplex PCR. Per the authors' processing: The number of nucleated cells in each sample was estimated from the amplification of reference gene primers within the assay. Sequence reads were collapsed and filtered to measure the absolute abundance of every unique TCRbeta CDR3 rearrangement. Productive Simpson clonality was computed per sample as the square root of Simpson's diversity index over productive rearrangements. The source is immuneACCESS, and TCRdb retained only in-frame sequences with V and J called. Part of the clones is not carried over; for the studies checked, unresolved V genes explain less than half of this, and the remainder is unexplained. The V and J calls and the clone size are those of that table, but D and trimming were determined from the DNA. In this sample the table shows about 120,000 clones, 70% to 85% of which occur a single time. The ten top clones hold roughly 4.3% of the sample.

This chain is built from TRBV30 and TRBJ1-2, with a weak D call of TRBD1 (6 bases match). The sequenced sample consisted of peripheral blood. This TCR came from a woman between 70 and 85 years old with acute or convalescent COVID-19. Read as DNA, the sequence is TGTGCCTGGAGTCCAACATTCCGGGACCCAAGGGGGTACACCTTC. Translated, this is CAWSPTFRDPRGYTF.